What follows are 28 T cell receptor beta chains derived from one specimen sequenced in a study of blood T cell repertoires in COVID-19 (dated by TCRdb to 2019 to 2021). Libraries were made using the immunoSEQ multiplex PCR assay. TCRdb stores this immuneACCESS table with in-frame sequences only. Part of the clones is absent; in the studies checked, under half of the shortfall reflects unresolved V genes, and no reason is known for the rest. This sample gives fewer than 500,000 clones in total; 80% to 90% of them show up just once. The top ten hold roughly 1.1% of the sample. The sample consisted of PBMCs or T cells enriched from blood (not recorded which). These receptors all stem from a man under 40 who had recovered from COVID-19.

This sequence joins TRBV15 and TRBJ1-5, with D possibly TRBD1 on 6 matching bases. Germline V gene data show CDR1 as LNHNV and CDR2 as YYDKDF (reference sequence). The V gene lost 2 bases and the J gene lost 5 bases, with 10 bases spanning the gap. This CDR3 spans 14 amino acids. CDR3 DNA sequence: TGTGCCACCAGCAGAAGGCAGGGGCATCAGCCCCAGCATTTT. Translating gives CATSRRQGHQPQHF.

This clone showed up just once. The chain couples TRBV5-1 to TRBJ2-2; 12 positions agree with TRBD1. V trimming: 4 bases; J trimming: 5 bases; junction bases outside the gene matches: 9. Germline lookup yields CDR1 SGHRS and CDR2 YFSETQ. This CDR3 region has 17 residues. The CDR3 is CASSLKGQGAQTGELFF. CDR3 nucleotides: TGCGCCAGCAGCCTCAAGGGACAGGGGGCCCAGACCGGGGAGCTGTTTTTT. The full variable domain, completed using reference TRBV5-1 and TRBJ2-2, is KAGVTQTPRYLIKTRGQQVTLSCSPISGHRSVSWYQQTPGQGLQFLFEYFSETQRNKGNFPGRFSGRQFSNSRSEMNVSTLELGDSALYLCASSLKGQGAQTGELFFGEGSRLTVL.

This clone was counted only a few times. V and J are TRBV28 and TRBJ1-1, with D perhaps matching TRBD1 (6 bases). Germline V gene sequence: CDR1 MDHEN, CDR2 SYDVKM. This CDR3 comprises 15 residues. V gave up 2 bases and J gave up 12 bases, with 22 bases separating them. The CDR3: CASSLIVAGGRNSFF. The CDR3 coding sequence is TGTGCCAGCAGTTTAATCGTTGCCGGGGGGCGTAATTCTTTCTTT.

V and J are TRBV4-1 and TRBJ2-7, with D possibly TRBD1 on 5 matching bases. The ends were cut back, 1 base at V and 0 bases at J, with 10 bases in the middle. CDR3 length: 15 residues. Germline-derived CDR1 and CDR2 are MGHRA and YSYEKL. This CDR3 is CASSQVATDSYEQYF. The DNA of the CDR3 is TGCGCCAGCAGCCAAGTCGCGACAGACTCCTACGAGCAGTACTTC.

In DNA, the CDR3 is TGTGCCAGCAGCTTACTTATGTCGGACAGGGGTTTCTATGGCTACACCTTC. Residues: CASSLLMSDRGFYGYTF. The chain employs TRBV13 and TRBJ1-2, with TRBD1 matching over 9 bases. J lost 4 bases, V lost 2 bases, and 11 bases had no gene match. Germline values: CDR1 PRHDT, CDR2 FYEKMQ (reference sequence). This CDR3 has 17 amino acids.

In nucleotides, the CDR3 is TGTGCCAGCTCCGTCCGGGACACAGATACGCAGTATTTT. It yields the protein CASSVRDTDTQYF. The V and J genes are TRBV18 and TRBJ2-3, with D possibly being TRBD2 (5 bases). V was clipped by 6 bases and J by 2 bases, with 9 bases between them. The CDR3 consists of 13 residues. Germline-derived CDR1 and CDR2 are KGHSH and LQKENI.

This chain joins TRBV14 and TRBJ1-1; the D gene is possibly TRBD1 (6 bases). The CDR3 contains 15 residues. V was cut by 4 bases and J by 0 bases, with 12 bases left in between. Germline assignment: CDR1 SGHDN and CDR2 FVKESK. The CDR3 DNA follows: TGTGCCAGCAGCCTCTCCCAGGGGCTGAACACTGAAGCTTTCTTT. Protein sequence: CASSLSQGLNTEAFF.

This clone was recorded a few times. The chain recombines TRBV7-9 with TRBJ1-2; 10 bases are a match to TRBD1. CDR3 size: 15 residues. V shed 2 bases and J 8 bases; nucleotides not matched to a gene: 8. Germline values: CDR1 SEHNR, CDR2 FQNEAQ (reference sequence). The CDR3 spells CASSLKGTGEEGYTF. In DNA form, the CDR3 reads TGTGCCAGCAGCTTAAAGGGGACAGGGGAGGAAGGCTACACCTTC. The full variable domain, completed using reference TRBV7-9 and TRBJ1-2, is DTGVSQNPRHKITKRGQNVTFRCDPISEHNRLYWYRQTLGQGPEFLTYFQNEAQLEKSRLLSDRFSAERPKGSFSTLEIQRTEQGDSAMYLCASSLKGTGEEGYTFGSGTRLTVV.

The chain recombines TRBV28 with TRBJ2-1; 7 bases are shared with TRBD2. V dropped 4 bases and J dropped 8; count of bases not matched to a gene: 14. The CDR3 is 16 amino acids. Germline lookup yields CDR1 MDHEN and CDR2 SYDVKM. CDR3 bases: TGTGCCAGCAGTTGGCCAGCGGGGAGGGCTCGCTATGAGCAGTTCTTC. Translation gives CASSWPAGRARYEQFF.

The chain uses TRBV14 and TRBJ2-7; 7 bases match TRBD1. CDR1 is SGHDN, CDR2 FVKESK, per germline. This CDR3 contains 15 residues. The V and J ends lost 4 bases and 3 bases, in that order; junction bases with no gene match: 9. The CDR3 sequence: CASSPYVQGDYEQYF. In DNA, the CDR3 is TGTGCCAGCAGCCCCTATGTGCAGGGGGACTACGAGCAGTACTTC.

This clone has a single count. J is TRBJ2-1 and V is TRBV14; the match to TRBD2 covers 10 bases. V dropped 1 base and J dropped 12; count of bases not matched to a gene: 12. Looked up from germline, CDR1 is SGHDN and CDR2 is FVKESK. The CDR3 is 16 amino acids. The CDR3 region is CASSQVASGSHARQFF. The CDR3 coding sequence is TGTGCCAGCAGCCAAGTGGCTAGCGGGAGTCACGCCCGGCAGTTCTTC.

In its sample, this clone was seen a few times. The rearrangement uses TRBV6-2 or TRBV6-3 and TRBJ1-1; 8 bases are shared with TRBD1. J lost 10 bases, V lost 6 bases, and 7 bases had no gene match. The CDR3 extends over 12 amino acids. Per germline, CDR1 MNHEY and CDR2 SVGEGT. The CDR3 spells CASSHGQGAAFF. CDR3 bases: TGTGCCAGCAGCCATGGACAGGGTGCAGCTTTCTTT.

The CDR3: CATSDSQGIGGYTF. CDR3 nucleotides: TGTGCCACCAGTGATTCTCAGGGTATAGGTGGCTACACCTTC. The chain combines TRBV24-1 with TRBJ1-2; D is possibly TRBD1 (5 bases). Germline V gene data show CDR1 as KGHDR and CDR2 as SFDVKD. V was pared by 2 bases and J by 7 bases, with 13 bases between. The CDR3 consists of 14 residues.

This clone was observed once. The chain's CDR3 is CASSTGQGRYEQYF. CDR3 in DNA: TGTGCCAGCAGTACCGGACAGGGACGTTACGAGCAGTACTTC. The gene calls are TRBV28 and TRBJ2-7; 8 bases map to TRBD1. The CDR3 covers 14 residues. V was clipped by 5 bases and J by 4 bases; unmatched bases: 7. Germline V CDR1 and CDR2: MDHEN, SYDVKM.

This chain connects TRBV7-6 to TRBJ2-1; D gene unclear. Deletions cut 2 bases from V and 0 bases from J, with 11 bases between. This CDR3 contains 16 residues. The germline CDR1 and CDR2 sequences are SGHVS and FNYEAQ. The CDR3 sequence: CASSLLATDSYNEQFF. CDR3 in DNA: TGTGCCAGCAGCTTACTCGCGACTGACTCCTACAATGAGCAGTTCTTC.

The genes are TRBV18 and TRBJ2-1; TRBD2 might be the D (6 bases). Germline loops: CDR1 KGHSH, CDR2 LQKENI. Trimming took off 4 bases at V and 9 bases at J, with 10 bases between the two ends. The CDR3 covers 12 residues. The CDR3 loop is CASSLQEGEQFF. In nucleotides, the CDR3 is TGTGCCAGCTCACTACAGGAGGGTGAGCAGTTCTTC.

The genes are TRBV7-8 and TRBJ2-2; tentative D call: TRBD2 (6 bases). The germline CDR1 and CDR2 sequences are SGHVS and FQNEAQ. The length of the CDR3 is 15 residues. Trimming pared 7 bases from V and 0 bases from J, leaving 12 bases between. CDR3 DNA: TGTGCCAGCAAGGCGGGGAACTCGAACACCGGGGAGCTGTTTTTT. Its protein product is CASKAGNSNTGELFF.

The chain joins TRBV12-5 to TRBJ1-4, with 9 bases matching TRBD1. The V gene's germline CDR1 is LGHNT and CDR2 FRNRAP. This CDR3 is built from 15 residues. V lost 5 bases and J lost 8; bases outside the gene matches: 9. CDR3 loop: CASGPGTGSYEKLFF. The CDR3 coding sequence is TGTGCTAGTGGTCCTGGGACAGGGTCTTACGAAAAACTGTTTTTT.

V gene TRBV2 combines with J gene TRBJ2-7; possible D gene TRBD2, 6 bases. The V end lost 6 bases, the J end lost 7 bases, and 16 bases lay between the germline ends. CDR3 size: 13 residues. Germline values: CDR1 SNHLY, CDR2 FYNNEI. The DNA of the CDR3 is TGTGCCAGCAGCGATACGCGGGGCGGGGAGCAGTACTTC. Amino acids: CASSDTRGGEQYF.

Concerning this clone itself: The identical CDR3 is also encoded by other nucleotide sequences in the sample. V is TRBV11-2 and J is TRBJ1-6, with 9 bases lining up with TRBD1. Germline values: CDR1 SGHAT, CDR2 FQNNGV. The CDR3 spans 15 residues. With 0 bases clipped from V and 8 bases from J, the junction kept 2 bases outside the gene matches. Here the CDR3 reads CASSLETGGHSPLHF. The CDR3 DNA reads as TGTGCCAGCAGCTTAGAGACAGGGGGGCATTCACCCCTCCACTTT. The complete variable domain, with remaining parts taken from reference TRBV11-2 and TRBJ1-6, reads EAGVAQSPRYKIIEKRQSVAFWCNPISGHATLYWYQQILGQGPKLLIQFQNNGVVDDSQLPKDRFSAERLKGVDSTLKIQPAKLEDSAVYLCASSLETGGHSPLHFGNGTRLTVT.

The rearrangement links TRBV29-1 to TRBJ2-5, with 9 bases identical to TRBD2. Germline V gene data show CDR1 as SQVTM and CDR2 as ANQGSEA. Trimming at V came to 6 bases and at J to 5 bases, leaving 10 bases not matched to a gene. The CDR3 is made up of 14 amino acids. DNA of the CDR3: TGCAGCGTCAAGCTAGCGGGACGTCTGGAGACCCAGTACTTC. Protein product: CSVKLAGRLETQYF.

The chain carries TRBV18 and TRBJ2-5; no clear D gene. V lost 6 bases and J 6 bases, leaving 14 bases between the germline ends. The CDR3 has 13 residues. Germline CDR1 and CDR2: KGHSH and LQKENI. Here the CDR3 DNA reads TGTGCCAGCTCGCTCACGTCAGTGCAGACCCAGTACTTC. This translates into CASSLTSVQTQYF. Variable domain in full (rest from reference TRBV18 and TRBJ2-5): NAGVMQNPRHLVRRRGQEARLRCSPMKGHSHVYWYRQLPEEGLKFMVYLQKENIIDESGMPKERFSAEFPKEGPSILRIQQVVRGDSAAYFCASSLTSVQTQYFGPGTRLLVL.

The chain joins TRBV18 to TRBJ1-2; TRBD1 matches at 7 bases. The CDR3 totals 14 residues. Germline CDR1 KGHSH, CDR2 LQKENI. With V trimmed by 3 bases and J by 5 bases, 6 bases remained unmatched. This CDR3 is CASSPGTAYYGYTF. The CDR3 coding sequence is TGTGCCAGCTCACCCGGGACAGCTTATTATGGCTACACCTTC.

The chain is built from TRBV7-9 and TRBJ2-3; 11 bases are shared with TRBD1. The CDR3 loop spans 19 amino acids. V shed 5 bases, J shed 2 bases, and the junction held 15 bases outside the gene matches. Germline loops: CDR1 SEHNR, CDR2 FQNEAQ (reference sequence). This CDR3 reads CASSPALAWTGGHTDTQYF. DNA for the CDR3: TGTGCCAGCAGCCCCGCCTTGGCTTGGACAGGGGGCCACACAGATACGCAGTATTTT. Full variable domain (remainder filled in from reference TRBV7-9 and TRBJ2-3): DTGVSQNPRHKITKRGQNVTFRCDPISEHNRLYWYRQTLGQGPEFLTYFQNEAQLEKSRLLSDRFSAERPKGSFSTLEIQRTEQGDSAMYLCASSPALAWTGGHTDTQYFGPGTRLTVL.

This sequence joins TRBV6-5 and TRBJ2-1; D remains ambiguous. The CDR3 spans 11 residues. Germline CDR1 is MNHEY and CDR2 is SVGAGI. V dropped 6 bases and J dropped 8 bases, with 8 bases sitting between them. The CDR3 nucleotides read TGTGCCAGCAGATCAGAGGATGAGCAGTTCTTC. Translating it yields CASRSEDEQFF.

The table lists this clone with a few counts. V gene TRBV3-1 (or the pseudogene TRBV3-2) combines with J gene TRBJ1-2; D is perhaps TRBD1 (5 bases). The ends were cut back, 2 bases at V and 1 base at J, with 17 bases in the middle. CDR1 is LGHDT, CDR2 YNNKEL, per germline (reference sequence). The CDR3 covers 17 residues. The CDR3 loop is CASSQRYQPGGNYGYTF. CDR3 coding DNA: TGTGCCAGCAGCCAACGATATCAGCCCGGGGGTAACTATGGCTACACCTTC.

The CDR3 region is CASTIRRTAENTEAFF. For the CDR3, the DNA is TGTGCCAGCACCATCCGAAGGACAGCGGAGAACACTGAAGCTTTCTTT. This sequence joins TRBV5-4 and TRBJ1-1; possible D gene TRBD1, 6 bases. The V gene lost 6 bases and the J gene lost 1 base, with 19 bases spanning the gap. Germline CDR1 SGHNT, CDR2 YYREEE (reference sequence). This CDR3 has 16 amino acids.

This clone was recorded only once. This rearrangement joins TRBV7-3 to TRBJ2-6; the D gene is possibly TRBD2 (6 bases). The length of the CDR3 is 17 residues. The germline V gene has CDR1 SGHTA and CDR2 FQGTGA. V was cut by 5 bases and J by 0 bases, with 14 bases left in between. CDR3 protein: CASSPMAGSSGANVLTF. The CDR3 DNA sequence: TGTGCCAGCAGCCCCATGGCGGGGTCCTCTGGGGCCAACGTCCTGACTTTC.